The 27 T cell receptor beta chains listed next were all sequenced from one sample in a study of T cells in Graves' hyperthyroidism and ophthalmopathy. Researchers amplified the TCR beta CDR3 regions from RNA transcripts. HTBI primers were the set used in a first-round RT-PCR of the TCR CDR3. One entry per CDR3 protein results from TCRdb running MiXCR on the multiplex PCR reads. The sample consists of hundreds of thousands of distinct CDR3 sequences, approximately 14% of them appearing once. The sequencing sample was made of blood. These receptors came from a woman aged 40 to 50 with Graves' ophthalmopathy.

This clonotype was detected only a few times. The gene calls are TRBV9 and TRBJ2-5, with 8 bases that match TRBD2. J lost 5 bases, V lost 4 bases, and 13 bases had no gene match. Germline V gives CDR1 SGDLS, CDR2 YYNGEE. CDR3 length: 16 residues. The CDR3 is CASSPSGSVGVETQYF. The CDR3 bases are TGTGCCAGCAGCCCAAGCGGGAGTGTCGGTGTGGAGACCCAGTACTTC.

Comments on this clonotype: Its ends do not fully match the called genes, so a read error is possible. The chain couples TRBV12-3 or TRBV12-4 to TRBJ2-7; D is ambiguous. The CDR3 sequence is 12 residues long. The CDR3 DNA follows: TGTGTCAGCACCCCGGGTTTTGACGAGCAGTACTTC. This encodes CVSTPGFDEQYF.

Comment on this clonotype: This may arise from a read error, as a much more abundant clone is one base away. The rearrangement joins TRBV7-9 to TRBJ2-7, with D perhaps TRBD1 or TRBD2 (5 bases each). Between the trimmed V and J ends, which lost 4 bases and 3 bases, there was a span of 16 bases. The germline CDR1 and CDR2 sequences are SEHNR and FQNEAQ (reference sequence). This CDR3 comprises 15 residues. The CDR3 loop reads CASSSGDGAYYEQYF. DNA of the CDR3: TGTGCCAGCAGCTCCGGGGACGGGGCATACTACGAGCAGTACTTC.

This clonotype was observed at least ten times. The CDR3 DNA reads as TGTGCCAGCAGTCCCCCCCCGGGACCAGAGACCCAGTACTTC. Protein sequence: CASSPPPGPETQYF. The chain couples TRBV12-3 or TRBV12-4 to TRBJ2-5; D tentatively reads TRBD1 or TRBD2 (5 bases each). The CDR3 has 14 residues. V dropped 5 bases and J dropped 4 bases, with 14 bases sitting between them.

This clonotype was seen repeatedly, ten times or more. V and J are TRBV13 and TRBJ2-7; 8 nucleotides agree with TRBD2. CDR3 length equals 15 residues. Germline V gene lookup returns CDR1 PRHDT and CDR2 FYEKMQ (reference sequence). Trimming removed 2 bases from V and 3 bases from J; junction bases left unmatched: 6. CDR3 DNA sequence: TGTGCCAGCAGCTTATCGCGGGAGGCGCTCTACGAGCAGTACTTC. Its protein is CASSLSREALYEQYF.

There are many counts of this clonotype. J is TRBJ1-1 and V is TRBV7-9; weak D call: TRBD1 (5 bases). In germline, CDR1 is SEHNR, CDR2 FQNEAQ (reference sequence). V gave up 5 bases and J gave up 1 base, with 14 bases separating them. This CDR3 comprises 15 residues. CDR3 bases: TGTGCCAGCAGCGGCGTCGGGGGGAAGAACACTGAAGCTTTCTTT. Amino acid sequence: CASSGVGGKNTEAFF.

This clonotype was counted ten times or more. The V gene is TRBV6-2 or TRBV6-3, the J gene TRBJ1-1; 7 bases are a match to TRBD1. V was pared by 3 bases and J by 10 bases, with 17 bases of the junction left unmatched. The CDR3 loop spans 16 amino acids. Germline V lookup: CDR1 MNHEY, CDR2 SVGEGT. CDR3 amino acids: CASSYAPVTGMKGAFF. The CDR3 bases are TGTGCCAGCAGTTATGCCCCCGTGACAGGGATGAAGGGAGCTTTCTTT.

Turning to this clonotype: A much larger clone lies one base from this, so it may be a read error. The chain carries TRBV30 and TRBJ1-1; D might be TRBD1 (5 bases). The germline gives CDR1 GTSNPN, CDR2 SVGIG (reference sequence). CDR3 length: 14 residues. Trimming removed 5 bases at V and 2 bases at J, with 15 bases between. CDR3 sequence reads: CAWDWGAGNTEAFF. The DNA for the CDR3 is TGTGCCTGGGATTGGGGCGCGGGTAACACTGAAGCTTTCTTT.

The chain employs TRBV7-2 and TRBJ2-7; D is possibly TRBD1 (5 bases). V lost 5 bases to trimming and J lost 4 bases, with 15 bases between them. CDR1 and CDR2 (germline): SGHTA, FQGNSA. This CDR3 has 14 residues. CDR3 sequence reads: CASSPSGIRYEQYF. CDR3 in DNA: TGTGCCAGCAGCCCCTCAGGGATCAGGTACGAGCAGTACTTC.

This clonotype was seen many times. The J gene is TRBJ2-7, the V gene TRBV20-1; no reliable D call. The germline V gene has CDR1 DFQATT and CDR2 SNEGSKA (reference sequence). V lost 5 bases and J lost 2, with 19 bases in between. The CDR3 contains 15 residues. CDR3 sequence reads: CSASPSVAWAYEQYF. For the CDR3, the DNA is TGCAGTGCTTCTCCTTCGGTAGCCTGGGCCTACGAGCAGTACTTC.

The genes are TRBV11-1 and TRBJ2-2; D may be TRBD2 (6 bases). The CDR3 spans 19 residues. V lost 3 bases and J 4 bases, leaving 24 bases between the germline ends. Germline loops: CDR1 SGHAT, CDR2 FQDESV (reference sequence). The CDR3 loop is CASSFRDSGSMGLTGELFF. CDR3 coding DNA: TGTGCCAGCAGCTTCCGGGACTCGGGCTCGATGGGGCTCACCGGGGAGCTGTTTTTT.

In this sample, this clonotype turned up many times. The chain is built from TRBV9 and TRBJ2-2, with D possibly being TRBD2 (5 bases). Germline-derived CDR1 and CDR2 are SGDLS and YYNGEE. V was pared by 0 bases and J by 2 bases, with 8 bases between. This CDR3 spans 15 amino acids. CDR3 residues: CASSVAGRNTGELFF. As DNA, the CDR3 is TGTGCCAGCAGCGTAGCGGGAAGAAACACCGGGGAGCTGTTTTTT. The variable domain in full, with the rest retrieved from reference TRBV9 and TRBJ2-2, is DSGVTQTPKHLITATGQRVTLRCSPRSGDLSVYWYQQSLDQGLQFLIQYYNGEERAKGNILERFSAQQFPDLHSELNLSSLELGDSALYFCASSVAGRNTGELFFGEGSRLTVL.

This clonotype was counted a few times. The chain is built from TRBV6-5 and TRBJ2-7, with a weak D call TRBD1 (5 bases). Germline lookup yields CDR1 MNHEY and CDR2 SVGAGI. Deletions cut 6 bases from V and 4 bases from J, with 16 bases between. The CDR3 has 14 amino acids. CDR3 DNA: TGTGCCAGCAGATTACAGGATAGAGCATACGAGCAGTACTTC. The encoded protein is CASRLQDRAYEQYF.

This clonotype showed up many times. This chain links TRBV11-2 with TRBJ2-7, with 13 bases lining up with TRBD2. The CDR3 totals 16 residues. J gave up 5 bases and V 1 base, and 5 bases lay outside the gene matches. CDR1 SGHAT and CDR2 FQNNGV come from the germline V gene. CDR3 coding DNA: TGTGCCAGCAGCTTAGGCGGACTAGCGGGAGTCAACGAGCAGTACTTC. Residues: CASSLGGLAGVNEQYF.

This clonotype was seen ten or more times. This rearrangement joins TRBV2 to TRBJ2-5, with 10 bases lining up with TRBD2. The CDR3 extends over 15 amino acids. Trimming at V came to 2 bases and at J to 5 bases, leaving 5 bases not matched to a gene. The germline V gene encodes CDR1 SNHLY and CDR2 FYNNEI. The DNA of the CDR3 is TGTGCCAGCAGTGAAAGGCTAGCGGGAGTTGAGACCCAGTACTTC. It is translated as CASSERLAGVETQYF.

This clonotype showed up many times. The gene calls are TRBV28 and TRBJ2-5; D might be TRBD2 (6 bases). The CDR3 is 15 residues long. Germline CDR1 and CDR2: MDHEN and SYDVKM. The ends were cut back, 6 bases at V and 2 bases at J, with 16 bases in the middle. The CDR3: CASRISGTFQETQYF. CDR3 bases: TGTGCCAGCAGAATCTCCGGGACTTTTCAAGAGACCCAGTACTTC.

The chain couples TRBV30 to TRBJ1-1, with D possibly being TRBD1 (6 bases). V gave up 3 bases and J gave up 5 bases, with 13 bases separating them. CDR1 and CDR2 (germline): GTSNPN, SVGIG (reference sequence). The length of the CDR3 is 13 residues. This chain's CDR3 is CAWSRTGATEAFF. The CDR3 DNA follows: TGTGCCTGGAGCCGGACGGGGGCGACTGAAGCTTTCTTT.

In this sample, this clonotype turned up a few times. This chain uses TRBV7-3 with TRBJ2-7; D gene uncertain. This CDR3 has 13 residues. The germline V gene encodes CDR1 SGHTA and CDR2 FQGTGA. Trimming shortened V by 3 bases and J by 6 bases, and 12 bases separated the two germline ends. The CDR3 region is CASSFQEDSEQYF. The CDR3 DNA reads TGTGCCAGCAGCTTCCAGGAAGATAGCGAGCAGTACTTC.

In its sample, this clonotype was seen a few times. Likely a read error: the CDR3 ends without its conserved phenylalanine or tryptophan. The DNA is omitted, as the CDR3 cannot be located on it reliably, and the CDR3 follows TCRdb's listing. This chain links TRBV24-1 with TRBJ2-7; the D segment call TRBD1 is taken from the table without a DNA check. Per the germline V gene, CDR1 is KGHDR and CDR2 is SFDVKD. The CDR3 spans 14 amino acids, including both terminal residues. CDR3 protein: CATSRSGDRGDLED.

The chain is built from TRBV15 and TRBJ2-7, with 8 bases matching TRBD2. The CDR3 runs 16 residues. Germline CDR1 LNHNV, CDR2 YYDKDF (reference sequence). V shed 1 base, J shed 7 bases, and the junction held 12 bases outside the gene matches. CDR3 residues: CATSRASGGANGEQYF. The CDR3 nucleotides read TGTGCCACCAGCAGAGCCAGCGGGGGTGCCAATGGGGAGCAGTACTTC.

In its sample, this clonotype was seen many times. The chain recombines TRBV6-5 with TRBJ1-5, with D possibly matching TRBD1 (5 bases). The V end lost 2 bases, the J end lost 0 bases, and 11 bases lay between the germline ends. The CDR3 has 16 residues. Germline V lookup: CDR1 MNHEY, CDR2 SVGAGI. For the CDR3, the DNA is TGTGCCAGCAGTTACCGCCTGGGGGTTAGCAATCAGCCCCAGCATTTT. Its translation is CASSYRLGVSNQPQHF.

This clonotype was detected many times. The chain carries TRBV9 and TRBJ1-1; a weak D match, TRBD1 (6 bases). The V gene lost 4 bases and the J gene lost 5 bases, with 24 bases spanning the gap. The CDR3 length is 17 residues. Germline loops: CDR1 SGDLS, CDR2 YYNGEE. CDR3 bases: TGTGCCAGCAGCCCTGGGGGGGGCCCGACAAGAAGGACTGAAGCTTTCTTT. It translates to CASSPGGGPTRRTEAFF.

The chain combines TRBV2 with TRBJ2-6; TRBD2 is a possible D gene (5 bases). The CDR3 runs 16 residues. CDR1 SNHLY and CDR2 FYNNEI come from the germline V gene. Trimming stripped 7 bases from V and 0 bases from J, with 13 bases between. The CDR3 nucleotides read TGTGCCAGCACCCCTTGGAGGAGCTCTGGGGCCAACGTCCTGACTTTC. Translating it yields CASTPWRSSGANVLTF.

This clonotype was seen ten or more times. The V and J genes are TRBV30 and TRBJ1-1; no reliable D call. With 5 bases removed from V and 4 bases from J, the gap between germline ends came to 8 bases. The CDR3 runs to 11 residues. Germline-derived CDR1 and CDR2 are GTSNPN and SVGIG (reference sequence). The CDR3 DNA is TGTGCCTGGCAATTGGGCACTGAAGCTTTCTTT. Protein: CAWQLGTEAFF.

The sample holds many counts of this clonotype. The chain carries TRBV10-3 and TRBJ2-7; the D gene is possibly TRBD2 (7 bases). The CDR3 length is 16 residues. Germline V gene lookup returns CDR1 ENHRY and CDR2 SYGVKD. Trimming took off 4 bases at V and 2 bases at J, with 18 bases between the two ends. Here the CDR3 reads CAISASGSGDTYEQYF. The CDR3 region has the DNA TGTGCCATCAGTGCCTCAGGGAGCGGGGACACCTACGAGCAGTACTTC.

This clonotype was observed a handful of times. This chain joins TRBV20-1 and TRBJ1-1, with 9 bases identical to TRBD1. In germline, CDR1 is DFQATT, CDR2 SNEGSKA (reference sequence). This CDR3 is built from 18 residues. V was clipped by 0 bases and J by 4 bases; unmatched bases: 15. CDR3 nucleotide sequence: TGCAGTGCTAGAGACGTGTTCGGGGACAGGGATTCGCTCACTGAAGCTTTCTTT. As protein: CSARDVFGDRDSLTEAFF.

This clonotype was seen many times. CDR3 sequence (DNA): TGTGCCAGCAGTTTACAGGGCTCACCCCTCCACTTT. This sequence encodes CASSLQGSPLHF. The rearrangement links TRBV12-3 or TRBV12-4 to TRBJ1-6, with a tentative D call TRBD1 (5 bases). Deletions cut 2 bases from V and 10 bases from J, with 6 bases between. This CDR3 contains 12 residues.